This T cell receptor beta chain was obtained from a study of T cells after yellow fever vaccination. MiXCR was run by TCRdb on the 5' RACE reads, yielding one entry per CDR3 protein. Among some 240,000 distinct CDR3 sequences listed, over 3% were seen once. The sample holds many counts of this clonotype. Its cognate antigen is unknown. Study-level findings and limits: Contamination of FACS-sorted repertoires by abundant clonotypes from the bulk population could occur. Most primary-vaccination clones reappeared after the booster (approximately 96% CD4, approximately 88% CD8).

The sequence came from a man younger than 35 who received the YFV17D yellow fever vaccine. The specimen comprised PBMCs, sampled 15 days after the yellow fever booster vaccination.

This CDR3 is CASSLGGNEKLFF. As DNA, the CDR3 is TGTGCCAGCAGCTTAGGAGGGAATGAAAAACTGTTTTTT. The chain combines TRBV7-9 with TRBJ1-4; D is ambiguous. CDR1 and CDR2 from the germline V gene are SEHNR and FQNEAQ (reference sequence). This CDR3 comprises 13 residues. Trimming removed 1 base from V and 5 bases from J, with 5 bases in between.